This T cell receptor beta chain stems from a study of blood T cell repertoires in COVID-19. Looking at the study overall: In each case, the material was cDNA or gDNA derived from T cells, B-cell-depleted T cells, or PBMCs.

Followed longitudinally, the Seattle patients had been enrolled during active infection. With 2 bases clipped from V and 9 bases from J, the junction kept 7 bases outside the gene matches. This CDR3 has 14 residues. Germline CDR1 MNHNS, CDR2 SASEGT. In the original analysis: By means of reference gene primer amplification, nucleated cell counts were estimated. Method: immunoSEQ multiplex PCR; TCRdb's copy keeps in-frame clones and lacks some. Clone size and the V and J calls come from that table; the DNA yielded D and trimming. The table has some 320,000 clones, 85% to 90% seen once. This clonotype was obtained from a woman in her thirties with COVID-19, enrolled during active disease. This chain links TRBV6-1 with TRBJ2-1, with 7 bases aligning to TRBD2. The specimen was peripheral blood. CDR3 in amino acids: CASSELRGGGEQFF. In DNA form, the CDR3 reads TGTGCCAGCAGTGAACTGCGGGGCGGGGGTGAGCAGTTCTTC.